This TCR beta chain was identified in a study of tumor-infiltrating lymphocytes in oesophageal squamous cell carcinoma. Each CDR3 protein gets one entry after TCRdb re-called the reads with MiXCR. The sample lists approximately 10,000 distinct CDR3 sequences, 58% seen once, with about three fifths in the top ten. The CDR3 runs to 14 residues. This chain links TRBV12-3 or TRBV12-4 with TRBJ2-7; possibly TRBD2 for D (5 bases). The better agreement between TRBJ2-1 and the DNA end casts doubt on the J call. This sequence was found in a female donor with esophageal squamous cell carcinoma. The sample was blood. The CDR3 DNA sequence: TGTGCCAGCAGTTGGACCCCCGGGGACAATGAGCAGTTCTTC. Protein: CASSWTPGDNEQFF.